The rows below give T cell receptor beta chains drawn from one sample of a study of OX40 agonist ivuxolimab in advanced cancers. Measured with immunoSEQ multiplex PCR; TCRdb has only the in-frame clones, and not every one. The sample has some 35,000 clones, around four fifths seen once. The source was CD4+ or CD8+ T cells sorted from blood, collected in a trial of the OX40 agonist ivuxolimab. The receptor source for this set is an adult with an advanced solid tumor such as melanoma, head and neck, liver or kidney cancer. Each CDR3 is given with its conserved first and last residue.

v_gene: TRBV11-2
j_gene: TRBJ2-6
CDR3aa: CASSLGQAGANVLTF

v_gene: TRBV9
j_gene: TRBJ1-4
CDR3aa: CASSVGGAEEKLFF

v_gene: TRBV19
j_gene: TRBJ1-3
CDR3aa: CASSNPRRLSGNTIYF

v_gene: TRBV19
j_gene: TRBJ1-6
CDR3aa: CASSIIRPGGDRYSPLHF

v_gene: TRBV6-5
j_gene: TRBJ2-3
CDR3aa: CASSFRGRSTDTQYF

v_gene: TRBV18
j_gene: TRBJ1-3
CDR3aa: CASYTGSSGNTIYF

v_gene: TRBV28
j_gene: TRBJ1-4
CDR3aa: CASSLTQDEKLFF

v_gene: TRBV5-1
j_gene: TRBJ2-1
CDR3aa: CASSLAWGTYNEQFF

v_gene: TRBV10-3
j_gene: TRBJ2-3
CDR3aa: CAISETGSDTQYF

v_gene: TRBV14
j_gene: TRBJ2-3
CDR3aa: CASSQDTGLGEDTQYF

v_gene: TRBV19
j_gene: TRBJ1-5
CDR3aa: CASSAGLGQPQHF

v_gene: TRBV7-2
j_gene: TRBJ2-7
CDR3aa: CASSLGSAYEQYF

v_gene: TRBV6-5
j_gene: TRBJ2-7
CDR3aa: CASRGAGNYEQYF

v_gene: TRBV5-1
j_gene: TRBJ2-7
CDR3aa: CASSLRGGDDEQYF

v_gene: TRBV9
j_gene: TRBJ2-7
CDR3aa: CASSVQGLGYEQYF

v_gene: TRBV2
j_gene: TRBJ1-4
CDR3aa: CASRRQGSTNEKLFF

v_gene: TRBV6-1
j_gene: TRBJ2-5
CDR3aa: CASSGTSGRAGETQYF

v_gene: TRBV6-6
j_gene: TRBJ2-3
CDR3aa: CASSPSGSRQDTQYF

v_gene: TRBV11-2
j_gene: TRBJ1-2
CDR3aa: CASSLQLTSSGYTF

v_gene: TRBV5-4
j_gene: TRBJ1-2
CDR3aa: CASSLGQSYGYTF

v_gene: TRBV19
j_gene: TRBJ1-5
CDR3aa: CASSMGQHNQPQHF

v_gene: TRBV4-2
j_gene: TRBJ1-3
CDR3aa: CASSQEDRAGNTIYF

v_gene: TRBV19
j_gene: TRBJ2-7
CDR3aa: CASSIYGRTYEQYF

v_gene: TRBV11-2
j_gene: TRBJ2-3
CDR3aa: CASSPGQGTDTQYF

v_gene: TRBV6-5
j_gene: TRBJ2-7
CDR3aa: CASSVQRQGAYEQYF

v_gene: TRBV5-8
j_gene: TRBJ1-5
CDR3aa: CASSLATAWGNQPQHF

v_gene: TRBV14
j_gene: TRBJ1-3
CDR3aa: CASSSRGLRDGGNTIYF

v_gene: TRBV18
j_gene: TRBJ2-2
CDR3aa: CASSPPTTSGRYGELFF

v_gene: TRBV5-1
j_gene: TRBJ2-5
CDR3aa: CASSPGQGRGETQYF

v_gene: TRBV7-9
j_gene: TRBJ2-7
CDR3aa: CASGQHDRGPYEQYF

v_gene: TRBV7-9
j_gene: TRBJ2-7
CDR3aa: CASSRTSSNEQYF

v_gene: TRBV5-1
j_gene: TRBJ1-5
CDR3aa: CASSQRPGTDQPQHF

v_gene: TRBV7-3
j_gene: TRBJ1-3
CDR3aa: CASSLDRSSGNTIYF

v_gene: TRBV4-1
j_gene: TRBJ2-5
CDR3aa: CASSQEQQDQETQYF

v_gene: TRBV6-5
j_gene: TRBJ2-7
CDR3aa: CATPYRLLSYEQYF

v_gene: TRBV5-4
j_gene: TRBJ2-3
CDR3aa: CASSSHVGADTQYF

v_gene: TRBV29-1
j_gene: TRBJ1-2
CDR3aa: CSVTKLGQGINYGYTF

v_gene: TRBV30
j_gene: TRBJ2-7
CDR3aa: CAWRGGASSYEQYF

v_gene: TRBV20-1
j_gene: TRBJ2-1
CDR3aa: CSARVGGGEFF

v_gene: TRBV10-1
j_gene: TRBJ2-1
CDR3aa: CASSAPGLAINEQFF

v_gene: TRBV11-3
j_gene: TRBJ2-2
CDR3aa: CASSSTGNPGELFF

v_gene: TRBV5-5
j_gene: TRBJ1-1
CDR3aa: CASSLGFAGVRLGNTEAFF

v_gene: TRBV6-5
j_gene: TRBJ2-7
CDR3aa: CASSRDRSSYEQYF

v_gene: TRBV2
j_gene: TRBJ2-5
CDR3aa: CASSRAETQYF